One sample yielded the 17 T cell receptor beta chains listed below, sequenced in a study of CD8+CD57+ T cells in acquired aplastic anemia. Patients who underwent sequencing had shown CD8+CD57+ cell expansion by flow cytometry. It was genomic DNA that served as the template for profiling TCR beta VDJ and CDR3. From the reads, TCRdb called clonotypes with MiXCR, one entry per CDR3 protein. The sample lists fewer than 250,000 distinct CDR3 sequences; around 43% were seen once. Specimen: sorted CD4+, CD8+, or CD8+CD57+ T cells (not recorded which) from PBMCs. The receptors shown here come from a human donor with aplastic anemia.

The gene calls are TRBV5-6 and TRBJ2-3, with D unclear. This CDR3 is built from 16 residues. CDR1 is SGHDT, CDR2 YYEEEE, per germline. Trimming removed 4 bases from V and 2 bases from J, with 17 bases in between. Here the CDR3 reads CASSPRTKDYTDTQYF. In nucleotides, the CDR3 is TGTGCCAGCAGCCCACGGACCAAAGATTACACAGATACGCAGTATTTT.

The count of this clonotype is one. V usage is TRBV14 and J usage is TRBJ2-3; unclear D gene. Per the germline V gene, CDR1 is SGHDN and CDR2 is FVKESK. The V and J ends lost 0 bases and 6 bases respectively, with 4 bases between them. The CDR3 sequence is 12 residues long. CDR3 residues: CASSQEGDTQYF. Written as DNA, the CDR3 is TGTGCCAGCAGCCAAGAGGGGGATACGCAGTATTTT.

In this sample, this clonotype turned up a few times. V usage is TRBV11-3 and J usage is TRBJ2-1; D is unresolved. The CDR3 sequence is 18 residues long. V dropped 5 bases and J dropped 6 bases, with 26 bases sitting between them. Per germline, CDR1 SGHNT and CDR2 YENEEA. The CDR3 sequence: CASSLTNPGGSFPNEQFF. Here the CDR3 DNA reads TGTGCCAGCAGCCTCACGAACCCCGGTGGAAGCTTCCCCAATGAGCAGTTCTTC. Supplemented by reference TRBV11-3 and TRBJ2-1, the full variable domain reads EAGVVQSPRYKIIEKKQPVAFWCNPISGHNTLYWYLQNLGQGPELLIRYENEEAVDDSQLPKDRFSAERLKGVDSTLKIQPAELGDSAVYLCASSLTNPGGSFPNEQFFGPGTRLTVL.

This chain connects TRBV12-3 or TRBV12-4 to TRBJ1-1, with D perhaps matching TRBD1 (5 bases). Trimming took off 3 bases at V and 2 bases at J, with 19 bases between the two ends. The CDR3 covers 17 residues. The CDR3 loop is CASSFIGRAVKNTEAFF. The CDR3 region has the DNA TGTGCCAGCAGTTTTATCGGCAGGGCGGTCAAAAACACTGAAGCTTTCTTT.

CDR3 sequence (DNA): TGTGCCAGCAGCCGGCGGGGGTCGTACAATGAGCAGTATTTT. Translating gives CASSRRGSYNEQYF. V usage is TRBV14 and J usage is TRBJ2-3; 7 positions agree with TRBD2. J lost 11 bases, V lost 4 bases, and 12 bases had no gene match. CDR1 is SGHDN, CDR2 FVKESK, per germline. There are 14 residues in the CDR3.

J is TRBJ2-7 and V is TRBV6-4; 10 positions match TRBD1. The CDR3 has 15 amino acids. Per germline, CDR1 MRHNA and CDR2 SNTAGT. Trimming took 4 bases from V and 5 from J; bases not matched to a gene: 8. In nucleotides, the CDR3 is TGTGCCAGCAGTGGTGGGACAGGGGAGGCCCACGAGCAGTACTTC. Its translation is CASSGGTGEAHEQYF.

This chain links TRBV15 with TRBJ2-1, with 7 bases fitting TRBD1. V lost 3 bases, J lost 4 bases, and 3 bases stayed unmatched. The CDR3 sequence is 14 residues long. Germline assignment: CDR1 LNHNV and CDR2 YYDKDF (reference sequence). The CDR3 DNA sequence: TGTGCCACCAGCAGTGAGGACAGGTACAATGAGCAGTTCTTC. It specifies CATSSEDRYNEQFF.

This clonotype was seen ten or more times. The chain links TRBV7-9 to TRBJ2-3; no clear D. The V and J ends lost 3 bases and 6 bases respectively, with 4 bases between them. This CDR3 contains 11 residues. Per the germline V gene, CDR1 is SEHNR and CDR2 is FQNEAQ (reference sequence). The chain's CDR3 is CASSFGDTQYF. CDR3 DNA: TGTGCCAGCAGCTTCGGTGATACGCAGTATTTT.

For this clonotype: With a much larger clone just one base away, this may be a read error. The chain combines TRBV7-3 with TRBJ2-1; 8 bases are a match to TRBD2. The CDR3 loop spans 16 amino acids. Germline V gene lookup returns CDR1 SGHTA and CDR2 FQGTGA. CDR3 amino acids: CASSFLDSGKGNKQFF. DNA of the CDR3: TGTGCCAGCAGCTTCCTAGATAGCGGGAAAGGCAATAAGCAGTTCTTC.

The gene calls are TRBV10-3 and TRBJ1-1, with TRBD1 as a possible D gene (6 bases). The CDR3 runs 12 residues. Trimming removed 7 bases at V and 9 bases at J, with 15 bases between. The germline V gene encodes CDR1 ENHRY and CDR2 SYGVKD. This CDR3 is CAIKLQGVQAFF. The DNA for the CDR3 is TGTGCCATCAAGCTACAGGGAGTTCAAGCTTTCTTT.

Regarding this clonotype: The germline gene is not matched at one end of the junction; a read error may be the cause. The chain recombines TRBV2 with TRBJ1-4; 7 positions match TRBD1. This CDR3 is 13 amino acids long. Per germline, CDR1 SNHLY and CDR2 FYNNEI. This CDR3 is CAGSGTENEKLFF. DNA of the CDR3: TGTGCCGGCAGCGGGACAGAAAATGAAAAACTGTTTTTT.

The table lists this clonotype with many counts. The chain combines TRBV7-9 with TRBJ1-4; D might be TRBD1 (5 bases). The length of the CDR3 is 14 residues. Germline loops: CDR1 SEHNR, CDR2 FQNEAQ (reference sequence). V lost 1 base to trimming and J lost 8 bases, with 11 bases between them. CDR3 amino acids: CASSLGQGREKLFF. The CDR3 coding sequence is TGTGCCAGCAGCTTAGGCCAGGGTCGGGAAAAACTGTTTTTT.

This clonotype was observed at least ten times. This chain joins TRBV19 and TRBJ2-1, with 8 nucleotides matching TRBD2. Germline lookup yields CDR1 LNHDA and CDR2 SQIVND (reference sequence). The junction had 5 bases not matched to a gene; V was cut back by 3 bases and J by 7 bases. The length of the CDR3 is 14 residues. CDR3: CASSIDSGVNEQFF. In nucleotides, the CDR3 is TGTGCCAGTAGTATTGATAGCGGGGTGAATGAGCAGTTCTTC.

This clonotype has a count of ten or more. The chain joins TRBV5-1 to TRBJ2-7, with D perhaps matching TRBD1 (6 bases). The CDR3 has 16 amino acids. V lost 4 bases and J lost 1, with 18 bases in between. Looked up from germline, CDR1 is SGHRS and CDR2 is YFSETQ. CDR3 in DNA: TGCGCCAGCAGCCCGATAAGACAGGTCAGATCCTACGAGCAGTACTTC. Translation gives CASSPIRQVRSYEQYF.

V and J are TRBV5-4 and TRBJ2-7, with D perhaps matching TRBD1 or TRBD2 (5 bases each). The CDR3 consists of 12 residues. Germline V gene sequence: CDR1 SGHNT, CDR2 YYREEE (reference sequence). V was cut by 0 bases and J by 8 bases, with 9 bases left in between. The CDR3 DNA reads TGTGCCAGCAGCTTGGTAGAGGGGCAGCAGTACTTC. It specifies CASSLVEGQQYF.

V gene TRBV13 combines with J gene TRBJ1-6; D gene uncertain. V gave up 6 bases and J gave up 7 bases, with 16 bases separating them. CDR3 length: 15 residues. CDR1 is PRHDT and CDR2 is FYEKMQ in the germline V gene (reference sequence). The CDR3 bases are TGTGCCAGCAGTGAAACACCGATGATAAATTCACCCCTCCACTTT. As protein: CASSETPMINSPLHF.

A few counts support this clonotype. This sequence may be a read error, since a much larger clone differs from it by one base. The CDR3 sequence is CASSLGTGEGNKQFF. For the CDR3, the DNA is TGTGCCAGCAGCTTAGGGACAGGGGAGGGCAATAAGCAGTTCTTC. This chain links TRBV7-9 with TRBJ2-1; 9 bases line up with TRBD1. This CDR3 is 15 amino acids long. Looked up from germline, CDR1 is SEHNR and CDR2 is FQNEAQ (reference sequence).